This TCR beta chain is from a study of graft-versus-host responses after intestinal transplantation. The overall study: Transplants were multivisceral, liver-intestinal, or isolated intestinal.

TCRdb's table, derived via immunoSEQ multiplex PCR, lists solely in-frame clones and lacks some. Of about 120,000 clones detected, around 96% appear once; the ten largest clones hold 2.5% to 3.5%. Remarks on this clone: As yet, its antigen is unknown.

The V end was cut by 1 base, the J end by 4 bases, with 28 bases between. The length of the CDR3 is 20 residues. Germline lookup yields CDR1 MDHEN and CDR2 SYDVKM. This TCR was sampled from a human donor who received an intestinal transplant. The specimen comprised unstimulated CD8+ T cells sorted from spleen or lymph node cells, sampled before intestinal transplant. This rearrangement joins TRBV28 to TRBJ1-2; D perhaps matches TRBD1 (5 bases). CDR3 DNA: TGTGCCAGCAGTTTATATATCCCTAAGTGGGGCGGGAGATTTTTCTATGGCTACACCTTC. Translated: CASSLYIPKWGGRFFYGYTF.